Listed below are T cell receptor beta chains from one sample, sequenced in a study of identical twins. TCRdb fed the 5' RACE reads into MiXCR, producing one record per CDR3 protein. The table records fewer than 900,000 distinct CDR3 sequences, over 20% of them present only once. The same data also went into a second study, on T cells expressing NK-cell markers.

The specimen was PBMCs. The receptors come from a woman aged 18-29 years in good health. Both conserved end residues are part of each CDR3. Each record gives: J gene, CDR3 length, V gene, D gene, clone size, CDR3 protein, CDR3 DNA. The D gene is left open where the match is weak. Rows may omit the clone size; those that give it use once, few, many or a size class.

TRBJ2-5 13 TRBV29-1 TRBD1 - CSVVGQLGETQYF TGCAGCGTCGTGGGACAGCTCGGGGAGACCCAGTACTTC
TRBJ2-3 14 TRBV10-3 TRBD2 few CAISDPRAGDPQYF TGTGCCATCAGTGATCCCCGTGCGGGGGATCCGCAGTATTTT
TRBJ2-3 13 TRBV29-1 - - CSVGRGSTDTQYF TGCAGCGTTGGGCGAGGGAGCACAGATACGCAGTATTTT
TRBJ2-3 15 TRBV6-5 TRBD2 many CASSYGQRGTDTQYF TGTGCCAGCAGTTACGGTCAGCGGGGGACAGATACGCAGTATTTT
TRBJ2-7 14 TRBV9 - - CASSVEQGSYEQYF TGTGCCAGCAGCGTAGAGCAGGGGTCCTACGAGCAGTACTTC
TRBJ2-2 16 TRBV7-2 TRBD1 - CASSLLGGRSTGELFF TGTGCCAGCAGCCTACTAGGGGGCAGAAGTACCGGGGAGCTGTTTTTT
TRBJ1-6 16 TRBV3-1 TRBD1 - CASSQAIGGADSPLHF TGTGCCAGCAGCCAGGCGATAGGGGGCGCGGATTCACCCCTCCACTTT
TRBJ2-5 15 TRBV18 TRBD1 few CASSTFGQGAGTQYF TGTGCCAGCTCGACCTTCGGACAGGGGGCCGGGACCCAGTACTTC
TRBJ2-1 12 TRBV5-5 - - CASSGPFLRAGF TGTGCCAGCAGCGGCCCCTTCCTACGCGCCGGGTTC
TRBJ2-1 15 TRBV20-1 TRBD2 many CSARAGTSGFNEQFF TGCAGTGCTAGAGCTGGGACTAGCGGGTTTAATGAGCAGTTCTTC
TRBJ2-4 19 TRBV23-1 - - CASSPPAAGPLIAKNIQYF TGCGCCAGCAGTCCCCCCGCCGCTGGTCCACTAATAGCCAAAAACATTCAGTACTTC
TRBJ2-7 13 TRBV7-2 - many CASSSQAGVEQYF TGTGCCAGCAGCTCGCAGGCTGGCGTCGAGCAGTACTTC
TRBJ1-2 14 TRBV5-1 TRBD1 - CASSFGQGFSGYTF TGCGCCAGCAGCTTCGGACAGGGCTTTAGTGGCTACACCTTC
TRBJ1-1 14 TRBV20-1 - many CSAPRDTFRTEAFF TGCAGTGCGCCGCGGGACACCTTTAGAACTGAAGCTTTCTTT
TRBJ2-7 13 TRBV20-1 - - CSANGRSFYEQYF TGCAGTGCTAACGGTCGGAGTTTCTACGAGCAGTACTTC
TRBJ2-1 11 TRBV20-1 - once CTARRGNEQFF TGCACTGCTAGAAGGGGGAATGAGCAGTTCTTC
TRBJ2-3 13 TRBV20-1 - many CSAGAEGTDTQYF TGCAGTGCTGGAGCGGAGGGCACAGATACGCAGTATTTT
TRBJ2-7 14 TRBV20-1 TRBD2 few CSAYMGGLAAEQYF TGCAGTGCATACATGGGTGGACTAGCAGCCGAGCAGTACTTC
TRBJ2-1 15 TRBV10-1 TRBD2 - CASRGLAGEGNEQFF TGCGCCAGCAGAGGACTAGCGGGAGAAGGTAATGAGCAGTTCTTC
TRBJ1-1 15 TRBV3-1 TRBD1 - CASSPYDRVGTEAFF TGTGCCAGCAGCCCCTACGACAGGGTTGGCACTGAAGCTTTCTTT
TRBJ2-5 15 TRBV2 - - CASSGWATEQETQYF TGTGCCAGCAGTGGTTGGGCGACGGAACAAGAGACCCAGTACTTC
TRBJ2-1 16 TRBV12-3/TRBV12-4 - many CASSYRREAAYNEQFF TGTGCCAGCAGTTATCGCAGGGAGGCGGCCTACAATGAGCAGTTCTTC
TRBJ2-7 13 TRBV5-5 - few CASSTGDSTEQYF TGTGCCAGCAGCACGGGGGACAGCACCGAGCAGTACTTC
TRBJ2-1 12 TRBV5-1 - - CASSVASAEQFF TGCGCCAGCAGCGTAGCTAGCGCGGAGCAGTTCTTC
TRBJ2-7 15 TRBV10-3 TRBD2 many CAISDGGRGSYEQYF TGTGCCATCAGTGATGGCGGGAGGGGTTCCTACGAGCAGTACTTC
TRBJ2-3 15 TRBV12-3/TRBV12-4 - - CASSFALTSTDTQYF TGTGCCAGCAGTTTCGCTCTCACTAGCACAGATACGCAGTATTTT